This record concerns one T cell receptor beta chain sequence. Antigen: not known. These data belong to a study of T cell repertoires in cytomegalovirus infection. Study overall: CMV infection and matching HLA type were both indicated by public TCR beta signatures.

Via MiXCR, TCRdb re-called the reads, giving one row per CDR3 protein. This sample has 300,000 to 400,000 distinct CDR3 sequences, with 8% to 9.5% found just once. This CDR3 is 16 amino acids long. V lost 3 bases, J lost 3 bases, and 5 bases stayed unmatched. Germline loops: CDR1 SGHTA, CDR2 FQGTGA. Regarding the study as a whole: Adding up the frequency of public TCR beta families identified people who carried CMV plus the relevant HLA. Within the response measured ex vivo, HLA-C-restricted CMV-specific TCR beta clonotypes were dominant.

Sequencing used PBMCs. This chain links TRBV7-3 with TRBJ2-1, with TRBD1 matching over 10 bases. The clonotype originates from a human donor in good health (CMV status not recorded). Some clones in this sample may be carry-over from other donors' samples. CDR3 coding DNA: TGTGCCAGCAGCTTGAGCCGGGACAGGGGCTACAATGAGCAGTTCTTC. This translates into CASSLSRDRGYNEQFF.